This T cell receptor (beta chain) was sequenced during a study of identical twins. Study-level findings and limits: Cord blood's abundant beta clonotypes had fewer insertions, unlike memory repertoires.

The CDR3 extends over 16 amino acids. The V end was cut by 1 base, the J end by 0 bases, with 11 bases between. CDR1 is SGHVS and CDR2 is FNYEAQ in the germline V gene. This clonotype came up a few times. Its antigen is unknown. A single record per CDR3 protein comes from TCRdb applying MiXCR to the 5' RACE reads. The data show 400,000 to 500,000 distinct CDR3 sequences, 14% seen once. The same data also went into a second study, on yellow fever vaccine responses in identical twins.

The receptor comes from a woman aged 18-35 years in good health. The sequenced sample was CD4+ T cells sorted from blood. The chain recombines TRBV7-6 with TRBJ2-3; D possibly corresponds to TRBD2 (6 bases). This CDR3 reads CASSLGAGSSTDTQYF. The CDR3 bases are TGTGCCAGCAGCTTAGGCGCGGGGTCTAGCACAGATACGCAGTATTTT.